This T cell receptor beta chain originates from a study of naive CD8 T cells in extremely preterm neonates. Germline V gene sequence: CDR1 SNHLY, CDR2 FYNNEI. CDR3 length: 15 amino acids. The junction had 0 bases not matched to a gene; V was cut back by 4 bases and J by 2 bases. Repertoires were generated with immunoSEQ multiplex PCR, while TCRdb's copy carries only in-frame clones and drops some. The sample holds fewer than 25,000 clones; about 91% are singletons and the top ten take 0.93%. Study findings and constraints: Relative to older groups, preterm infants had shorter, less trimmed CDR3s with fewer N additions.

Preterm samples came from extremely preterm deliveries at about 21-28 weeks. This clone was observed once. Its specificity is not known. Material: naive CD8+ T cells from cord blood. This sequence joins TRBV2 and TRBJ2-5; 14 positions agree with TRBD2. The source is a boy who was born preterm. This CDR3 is CASSGLAGGQETQYF. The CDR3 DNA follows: TGTGCCAGCAGTGGACTAGCGGGGGGGCAAGAGACCCAGTACTTC.